This T cell receptor (beta chain) was profiled in a study of shared T cell receptors in the human thymus. The length of the CDR3 is 18 residues. Germline-derived CDR1 and CDR2 are MNHEY and SMNVEV (reference sequence). The V end lost 3 bases, the J end lost 2 bases, and 17 bases lay between the germline ends. Sequencing used immunoSEQ multiplex PCR; TCRdb keeps in-frame clones, though not all of them. In the table there are roughly 410,000 clones, just under 95% of which are singletons. Sequenced: thymocytes. The rearrangement links TRBV27 to TRBJ2-6; D is unresolved. The origin of this receptor is a human donor. CDR3 amino acids: CASSLKGMCGAGANVLTF. CDR3 nucleotide sequence: TGTGCCAGCAGTTTGAAGGGTATGTGTGGCGCTGGGGCCAACGTCCTGACTTTC.